This T cell receptor beta chain was sequenced during a study of cytomegalovirus exposure and HLA in healthy donors (dated by TCRdb to 2016 to 2017). For the wider study: An earlier analysis of roughly 630 of the donors reported approximately 300 Gb of sequence data and 100 million to 140 million unique TCR beta sequences from about 180 million T cells. To predict cytomegalovirus infection status, the study combined high-throughput TCR immunosequencing, statistical association of individual TCRs with disease status, and machine learning. The study used immunosequencing to profile the T cell repertoires of several hundred subjects and linked those repertoires to cytomegalovirus serostatus. The genetic ancestry cluster associated with self-reported Caucasian donors included about four fifths of the roughly 360 genotyped donors. On average, roughly 240,000 unique TCR beta nucleotide sequences were sequenced per donor among a few hundred genotyped donors of the cohort, with approximately 18% of those sequences being non-productive. Rather than drawing on any new phenotypic data, the later analysis identified candidate immune exposures from TCR beta sequences and the way those sequences occurred across donors. Both class I and class II loci were covered by HLA typing, at four-digit resolution. A separate validation cohort of 100 to 150 different subjects was used in addition to the roughly 720-subject first cohort. To study patterns of TCR occurrence, a later analysis re-analyzed previously published TCR beta repertoires from around 700 donors and added high-resolution HLA genotyping. All discovery cohort repertoires had been generated on a single sequencing platform. Typing coverage varied by locus: roughly 629-640 donors for A, B, C, DRB1 and DQB1; roughly 520 for DQA1; over 600 for DPA1; approximately 450 for DPB1. The study aimed to test whether signatures of past pathogen exposure could be identified by cataloging public T cell receptors. Roughly 5 DR-DQ haplotypes were treated as single units for association and clustering because of strong linkage in the cohort. Donor age, sex, ethnicity and CMV serostatus were compiled alongside the repertoire data. An early release covering over 500 HLA-typed donors comprised approximately 290 gigabases of sequencing data and roughly 86 million unique TCR sequences. A later genetic analysis took genome-wide SNP genotypes for about three fifths of the 666 donors and used that subset as a discovery cohort. To decide whether each TCR beta V gene segment behaved as functional or pseudogenic, an earlier analysis of 587 of the donors relied on high-throughput TCR beta sequencing. Study-wide findings and limitations: In a later analysis, HLA-associated TCR beta chains showed more clonal expansion and lower generation probabilities than non-associated chains that were equally common. Strong co-occurrence of HLA alleles, especially DR and DQ, made assigning TCR associations to individual alleles difficult. Linkage disequilibrium might explain the correlated functional status among segregating V segments, but an unknown experimental factor could not be excluded. In an earlier analysis of 587 of the donors, most TCR beta V segments appeared in productive rearrangements about 87% or about 30% of the time, broadly matching IMGT annotations. Cytomegalovirus status was reported to be diagnosed by the classifier with high specificity and sensitivity in both the original and validation cohorts. A total of 150 to 200 TCR beta chains were listed by the study as associated with cytomegalovirus. At a false discovery rate of 0.05, a later analysis linked under 20,000 TCR beta sequences to specific HLA alleles. According to a later analysis, TCR association rates differed among HLA loci, with DRB1 alleles showing the most associated TCRs and HLA-C alleles showing the fewest. Only TCR beta chains were sequenced in this cohort, and the absence of alpha or paired-chain data limited detectable features. Three of the identified cytomegalovirus-associated TCR beta chains were confirmed in vitro to be specific for cytomegalovirus antigens. Immune exposure information for the cohort was limited to CMV serostatus. The authors suggested that the approach could potentially be generalized to other disease states and immunological phenotypes. Roughly uniform sequencing depth across donors was assumed in presence/absence analyses, although this assumption may not hold. In a later analysis, most CMV-associated TCR beta chains were found to appear HLA-restricted, with HLA associations seemingly driven largely by CMV exposure. A further reported finding was that TCR beta sequences accurately predicted the HLA-A and HLA-B alleles for most subjects in the first cohort. V-gene and J-gene trimming of TCR beta chains was associated with a missense DCLRE1C variant in a later genetic analysis, and the association was replicated in an independent cohort. Across donors, most TCR sequences were observed very rarely, whereas some public TCRs were present in many individuals. Because some donors lacked HLA typing at each locus, the association tests relied only on the typed subset. A group of highly shared sequence variants was considered likely to be a technical artifact of the sequencing pipeline. The earlier analysis of some 540 of the donors excluded roughly 17 rarely observed V segments, including chromosome 9 orphons, because counts were too low. Several of the top co-occurrence clusters appeared to be linked to parvovirus B19, influenza, CMV and Epstein-Barr virus, according to a later analysis. A later genetic analysis reported fewer N-insertions in productive TCRs among donors in an Asian-associated ancestry cluster than the 666-donor mean.

To prepare the library, the immunoSEQ multiplex PCR assay was applied. For the multiplex PCR, a mixture combining 60 forward primers for TCR Vbeta segments and 13 reverse primers for TCR Jbeta segments was used. Amplification of the CDR3 region of rearranged TCR beta genes was performed with a multiplex PCR assay on genomic DNA. The amplified TCR beta libraries were sequenced on the Illumina HiSeq System as 87-base-pair reads. The study's own analysis went as follows. A later analysis tallied around 80 million unique TCR beta chains across the 660 or so repertoires, and approximately 9.9 million of those chains were shared by two or more donors. A nearest-neighbor algorithm error-corrected the raw reads and collapsed the reads into unique sequences, merging closely related sequences to remove PCR and sequencing errors. CDR3 sequences were aligned to IMGT reference sequences to assign V, D and J gene segments. For a sequence to be retained, a match of at least six nucleotides was required to both a V gene segment and a J gene segment. Rearrangements were called productive when the CDR3 lacked stop codons and stayed in frame with V and J; all others were non-productive. Following IMGT convention, CDR3 was defined as the stretch from the second conserved V-encoded cysteine up to the conserved J-encoded phenylalanine. In an earlier analysis of around 600 of the donors, sequences lacking an unambiguous match to a single V gene segment were excluded. An earlier analysis of fewer than 750 of the donors classified V segments as functional when productive rearrangements were above 56.7% and as segregating when the standard deviation between donors was above 5%. A statistical classification framework was built for diagnosing cytomegalovirus status from the catalog of TCR beta chain sequences. In a later analysis, TCR nucleotide sequences were compared against IMGT/GENE-DB human TR gene sequences so that V and J genes could be assigned. In a later analysis, CDR3 sequences and most-parsimonious VDJ recombination scenarios were assigned using the TCRdist pipeline. In a later analysis, each TCR beta chain was defined by its CDR3 amino acid sequence together with its V-gene family, and reads lacking a unique V-gene family were excluded. To address suspected cross-contamination and a sequencing artifact, a later analysis removed over 500 highly shared, low-generation-probability nucleotide sequences. In a later analysis, a clonal expansion index for each public chain was calculated from normalized within-repertoire ranks of inferred template counts. Generation probabilities in a later analysis came from a VDJ recombination model fitted to out-of-frame rearrangements, and those results were checked against IGoR. In a later analysis, TCR-TCR, TCR-HLA and TCR-CMV co-occurrence was scored with hypergeometric tests, and a repertoire-size bias correction was applied to TCR pairs. False discovery rates were estimated in a later analysis by permuting HLA or CMV assignments 20 times. A later analysis grouped co-occurring TCRs with DBSCAN, adding TCRdist sequence similarity when clustering within HLA-allele-positive subsets. Co-occurrence clustering excluded repertoires with fewer than 30,000 or more than 120,000 public chains, plus five with anomalous nucleotide sharing. This is the immuneACCESS table as TCRdb keeps it, with only in-frame sequences that have V and J called. A part of the clones is gone; compared with another copy, unresolved V genes explain less than half, and the rest is unexplained. The V and J calls and clone size come from that table; D and trimming were worked out from the DNA. The sample table shows approximately 110,000 clones, and 67% are seen once. The top ten constitute about 8.6% of the sample.

The cohort consisted of approximately 670 healthy bone marrow donors. All cohort members were sampled while nominally healthy, although unrecorded immune exposures were likely present. The donor tested CMV seropositive, placing the donor among the 250 to 350 seropositive members of the cohort. Each donor provided a peripheral blood sample, and peripheral blood mononuclear cells were used for TCR beta sequencing. The Qiagen DNeasy Blood Extraction Kit was used to extract genomic DNA from the blood cell samples. In regard to this clone: What this receptor recognizes is not known. The sample holds no much larger clone one base away, and base qualities are not on file.

The TCR was taken from a man aged 18 to 35 in good health and CMV-seropositive. Sequencing was done on a sample of PBMCs.

The sequence in DNA is TGTGCCAGCAGCCCCGACAGGGGGTTGAACACTGAAGCTTTCTTT. The resulting protein is CASSPDRGLNTEAFF. The sequence joins TRBV11-3 to TRBJ1-1, with 9 junctional bases fitting TRBD1. CDR1 and CDR2 (SGHNT, YENEEA) derive from the germline V gene. Relative to germline, V is missing 5 bases and J is missing 0 bases, with 4 bases of the junction outside any gene match. Inclusive of the bounding cysteine and phenylalanine, the CDR3 is 15 residues long. The entry retains the CDR3 DNA only, 45 bases that are in frame from base 1. With all but the CDR3 taken from the reference TRBV11-3 and TRBJ1-1 genes, the full variable domain is: EAGVVQSPRYKIIEKKQPVAFWCNPISGHNTLYWYLQNLGQGPELLIRYENEEAVDDSQLPKDRFSAERLKGVDSTLKIQPAELGDSAVYLCASSPDRGLNTEAFFGQGTRLTVV.